The 19 T cell receptor beta chains reported below all come from one sample, sequenced in a study of PD-L1 blockade in urothelial cancer. Time point described: peripheral blood 6 weeks after treatment start. Assay: immunoSEQ multiplex PCR; the TCRdb copy retains only in-frame clones and omits some. The sample yields more than 90,000 clones, approximately 90% seen once. Sequences were derived from PBMCs, sampled around atezolizumab (anti-PD-L1) treatment. The origin of the receptors is a man aged 60-69 years with urothelial cancer.

CDR3 amino acids: CASSLAGRTGGSPLHF. DNA of the CDR3: TGTGCCAGCAGCTTGGCCGGGCGGACAGGGGGGTCACCCCTCCACTTT. The chain carries TRBV5-4 and TRBJ1-6; 10 bases are a match to TRBD1. Germline assignment: CDR1 SGHNT and CDR2 YYREEE (reference sequence). There are 16 residues in the CDR3. V shed 0 bases and J 10 bases; nucleotides not matched to a gene: 7.

V usage is TRBV7-8 and J usage is TRBJ2-7, with 7 bases that match TRBD1. V shed 0 bases and J 5 bases; nucleotides not matched to a gene: 1. CDR3 length: 13 amino acids. Germline V gene data show CDR1 as SGHVS and CDR2 as FQNEAQ. CDR3 protein: CASSLATGNEQYF. The CDR3 DNA is TGTGCCAGCAGCTTAGCGACAGGGAACGAGCAGTACTTC.

J is TRBJ2-5 and V is TRBV7-8, with TRBD2 as a possible D gene (6 bases). Deletions cut 1 base from V and 5 bases from J, with 8 bases between. Per germline, CDR1 SGHVS and CDR2 FQNEAQ. This CDR3 spans 13 amino acids. The CDR3 spells CASSLDRGETQYF. CDR3 DNA: TGTGCCAGCAGCTTAGATCGGGGGGAGACCCAGTACTTC.

The chain couples TRBV5-4 to TRBJ2-5; 9 bases fit TRBD2. This CDR3 contains 18 residues. V lost 0 bases and J lost 0; bases outside the gene matches: 9. The germline gives CDR1 SGHNT, CDR2 YYREEE (reference sequence). The CDR3 reads CASSLGFIASGDQETQYF. The CDR3 region has the DNA TGTGCCAGCAGCTTGGGTTTTATCGCTAGCGGGGACCAAGAGACCCAGTACTTC.

The chain is built from TRBV18 and TRBJ2-5; 8 nucleotides align to TRBD2. J gave up 4 bases and V 3 bases, and 4 bases lay outside the gene matches. The CDR3 length is 14 residues. The germline CDR1 and CDR2 sequences are KGHSH and LQKENI. The CDR3 loop reads CASSPAGGGETQYF. The CDR3 bases are TGTGCCAGCTCACCGGCGGGGGGCGGAGAGACCCAGTACTTC.

This chain uses TRBV5-5 with TRBJ2-5, with 9 bases lining up with TRBD1. The tail of the sequence fits TRBJ2-7 better, so the J call may be wrong. Germline lookup yields CDR1 SGHKS and CDR2 YYEKEE (reference sequence). The length of the CDR3 is 14 residues. CDR3 nucleotide sequence: TGTGCCAGCAGCCCTCCGGGACAGGGCGTCGAGCAGTACTTC. Translation gives CASSPPGQGVEQYF.

CDR3 loop: CASSPQGMNTEAFF. The DNA of the CDR3 is TGTGCCAGTAGCCCCCAGGGCATGAACACTGAAGCTTTCTTT. The chain links TRBV19 to TRBJ1-1; perhaps TRBD1 as D (5 bases). CDR1 is LNHDA, CDR2 SQIVND, per germline (reference sequence). Trimming cost V 6 bases and J 0 bases, with 11 bases left between them. This CDR3 contains 14 residues.

The chain couples TRBV19 to TRBJ1-2, with a weak D call TRBD1 (5 bases). Germline V gives CDR1 LNHDA, CDR2 SQIVND (reference sequence). V was trimmed by 3 bases and J by 2 bases, leaving 10 bases between them. The CDR3 runs 14 residues. The CDR3 sequence: CASSITGLNYGYTF. In DNA form, the CDR3 reads TGTGCCAGTAGTATCACAGGCCTAAACTATGGCTACACCTTC.

The rearrangement uses TRBV7-2 and TRBJ2-3, with a tentative D call TRBD2 (6 bases). V was clipped by 4 bases and J by 0 bases, with 11 bases between them. Germline CDR1 is SGHTA and CDR2 is FQGNSA. This CDR3 has 15 amino acids. The CDR3 bases are TGTGCCAGCAGCTCCCGGGCGGGGAGCACAGATACGCAGTATTTT. Its translation: CASSSRAGSTDTQYF.

The rearrangement uses TRBV5-4 and TRBJ2-1; 7 positions agree with TRBD1. The CDR3 runs 15 residues. Germline V gene data show CDR1 as SGHNT and CDR2 as YYREEE (reference sequence). V was clipped by 4 bases and J by 12 bases; unmatched bases: 16. CDR3 loop: CASSPGQEAAARQFF. As DNA, the CDR3 is TGTGCCAGCAGCCCAGGACAGGAGGCGGCGGCCCGGCAGTTCTTC.

The chain has TRBV7-3 and TRBJ2-3; D unresolved. The germline gives CDR1 SGHTA, CDR2 FQGTGA. The germline V and J ends were trimmed by 4 bases and 2 bases, with 7 bases remaining between them. The CDR3 is made up of 13 amino acids. This CDR3 reads CASSSGFTDTQYF. CDR3 DNA: TGTGCCAGCAGCTCCGGGTTCACAGATACGCAGTATTTT.

The chain links TRBV6-1 to TRBJ2-5, with 7 bases aligning to TRBD2. Germline V gives CDR1 MNHNS, CDR2 SASEGT. This CDR3 is 15 amino acids long. With 6 bases clipped from V and 2 bases from J, the junction kept 9 bases outside the gene matches. CDR3 amino acids: CASRGTGGWQETQYF. The DNA of the CDR3 is TGTGCCAGCAGGGGAACGGGGGGTTGGCAAGAGACCCAGTACTTC.

This chain uses TRBV14 with TRBJ2-5, with TRBD1 identical over 8 bases. Unmatched junction bases numbered 5, after V lost 1 base and J lost 7 bases. Per germline, CDR1 SGHDN and CDR2 FVKESK. This CDR3 has 14 residues. The CDR3 here is CASSQGDRIATQYF. Written as DNA, the CDR3 is TGTGCCAGCAGCCAAGGGGACAGGATCGCGACCCAGTACTTC.

The V call is TRBV2, the J call TRBJ2-3; TRBD1 aligns across 8 bases. The CDR3 consists of 14 residues. Germline lookup yields CDR1 SNHLY and CDR2 FYNNEI. J was trimmed by 3 bases and V by 5 bases; bases with no gene match: 4. The CDR3 loop reads CASSNRGRTDTQYF. For the CDR3, the DNA is TGTGCCAGCAGTAACAGGGGGAGAACAGATACGCAGTATTTT.

The chain uses TRBV6-5 and TRBJ2-1, with D perhaps matching TRBD1 (6 bases). This CDR3 comprises 15 residues. The germline CDR1 and CDR2 sequences are MNHEY and SVGAGI. The germline V and J ends were trimmed by 4 bases and 1 base, with 11 bases remaining between them. CDR3 amino acids: CASSLGHPSYNEQFF. In DNA, the CDR3 is TGTGCCAGCAGTTTGGGACACCCTTCCTACAATGAGCAGTTCTTC.

The V and J genes are TRBV10-3 and TRBJ2-7; TRBD1 might be the D (6 bases). The CDR3 runs to 12 residues. V lost 8 bases and J lost 5, with 13 bases in between. CDR1 is ENHRY, CDR2 SYGVKD, per germline. The CDR3 region is CAIGQTSNEQYF. CDR3 in DNA: TGTGCCATCGGACAGACTTCTAACGAGCAGTACTTC.

The CDR3 here is CASSRASVNTDTQYF. As DNA, the CDR3 is TGCGCCAGCAGCCGCGCTAGCGTTAACACAGATACGCAGTATTTT. J is TRBJ2-3 and V is TRBV5-1; D is perhaps TRBD2 (6 bases). The CDR3 is made up of 15 amino acids. CDR1 is SGHRS, CDR2 YFSETQ, per germline. Trimming stripped 4 bases from V and 2 bases from J, with 14 bases between.

The rearrangement uses TRBV28 and TRBJ2-2; D is undetermined. Germline lookup yields CDR1 MDHEN and CDR2 SYDVKM. This CDR3 comprises 12 residues. The germline V and J ends were trimmed by 1 base and 7 bases, with 4 bases remaining between them. CDR3 in DNA: TGTGCCAGCAGTTTATTAGTCGGGGAGCTGTTTTTT. It translates to CASSLLVGELFF.

The V gene is TRBV5-1, the J gene TRBJ2-5, with 7 bases that match TRBD2. Trimming removed 0 bases from V and 5 bases from J; junction bases left unmatched: 10. CDR3 size: 16 residues. The germline CDR1 and CDR2 sequences are SGHRS and YFSETQ. CDR3 sequence (DNA): TGCGCCAGCAGCTTGGGGGGAGCGGGATCTGAGGAGACCCAGTACTTC. This gives the protein CASSLGGAGSEETQYF.